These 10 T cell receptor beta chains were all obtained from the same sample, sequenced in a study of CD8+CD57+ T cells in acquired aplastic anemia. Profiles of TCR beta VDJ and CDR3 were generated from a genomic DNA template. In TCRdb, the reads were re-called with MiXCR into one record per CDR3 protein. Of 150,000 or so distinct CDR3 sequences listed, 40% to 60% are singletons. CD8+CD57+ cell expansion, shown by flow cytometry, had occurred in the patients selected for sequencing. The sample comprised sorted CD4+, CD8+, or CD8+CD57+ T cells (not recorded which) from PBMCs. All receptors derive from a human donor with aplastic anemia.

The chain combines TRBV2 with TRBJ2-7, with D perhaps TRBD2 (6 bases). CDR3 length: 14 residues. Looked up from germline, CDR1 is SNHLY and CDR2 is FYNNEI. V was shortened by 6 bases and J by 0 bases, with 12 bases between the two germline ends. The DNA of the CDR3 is TGTGCCAGCAGGGGGGGAACCGTCTCCTACGAGCAGTACTTC. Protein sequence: CASRGGTVSYEQYF.

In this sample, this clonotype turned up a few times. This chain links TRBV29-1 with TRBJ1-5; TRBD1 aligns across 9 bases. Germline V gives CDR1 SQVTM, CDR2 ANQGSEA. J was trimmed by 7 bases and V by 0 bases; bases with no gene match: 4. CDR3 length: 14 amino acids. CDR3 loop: CSVEEGGQGQPQHF. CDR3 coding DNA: TGCAGCGTTGAAGAGGGGGGACAGGGACAGCCCCAGCATTTT.

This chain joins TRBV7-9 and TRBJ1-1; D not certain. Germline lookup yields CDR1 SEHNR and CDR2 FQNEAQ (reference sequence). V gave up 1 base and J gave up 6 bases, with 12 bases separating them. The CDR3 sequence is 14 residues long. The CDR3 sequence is CASSLGSGRPEAFF. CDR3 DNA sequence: TGTGCCAGCAGCTTAGGGTCGGGAAGGCCTGAAGCTTTCTTT. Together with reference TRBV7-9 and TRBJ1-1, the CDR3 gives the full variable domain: DTGVSQNPRHKITKRGQNVTFRCDPISEHNRLYWYRQTLGQGPEFLTYFQNEAQLEKSRLLSDRFSAERPKGSFSTLEIQRTEQGDSAMYLCASSLGSGRPEAFFGQGTRLTVV.

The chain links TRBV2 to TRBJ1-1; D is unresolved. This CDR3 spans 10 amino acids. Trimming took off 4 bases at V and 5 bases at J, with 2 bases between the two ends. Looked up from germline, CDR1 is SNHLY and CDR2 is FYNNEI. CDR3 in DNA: TGTGCCAGCAGTGCAACTGAAGCTTTCTTT. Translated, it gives CASSATEAFF.

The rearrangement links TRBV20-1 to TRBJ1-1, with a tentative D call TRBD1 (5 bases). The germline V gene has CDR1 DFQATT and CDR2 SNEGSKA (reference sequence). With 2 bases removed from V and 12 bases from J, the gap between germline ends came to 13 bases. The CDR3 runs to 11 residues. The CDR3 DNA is TGCAGTGCTAGACACGCGGAGGGGACTTTCTTT. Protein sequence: CSARHAEGTFF.

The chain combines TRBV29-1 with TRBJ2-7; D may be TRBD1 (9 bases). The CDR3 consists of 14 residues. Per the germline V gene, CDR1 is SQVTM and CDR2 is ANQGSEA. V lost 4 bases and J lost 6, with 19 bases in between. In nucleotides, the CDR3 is TGCAGCGTTGCTAAACAGGGGGCGGGAGGCGAGCAGTACTTC. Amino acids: CSVAKQGAGGEQYF.

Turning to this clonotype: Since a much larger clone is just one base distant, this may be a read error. The CDR3 bases are TGTGCCAGCTCACCTACCGACACCTACGAGCAGTACTTC. This gives the protein CASSPTDTYEQYF. The genes are TRBV18 and TRBJ2-7, with D hard to call. This CDR3 has 13 amino acids. Looked up from germline, CDR1 is KGHSH and CDR2 is LQKENI. Trimming cost V 3 bases and J 2 bases, with 8 bases left between them. Variable domain in full (rest from reference TRBV18 and TRBJ2-7): NAGVMQNPRHLVRRRGQEARLRCSPMKGHSHVYWYRQLPEEGLKFMVYLQKENIIDESGMPKERFSAEFPKEGPSILRIQQVVRGDSAAYFCASSPTDTYEQYFGPGTRLTVT.

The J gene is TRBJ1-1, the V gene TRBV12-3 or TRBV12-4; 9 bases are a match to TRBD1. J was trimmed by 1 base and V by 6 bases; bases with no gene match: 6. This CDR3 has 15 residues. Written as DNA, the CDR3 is TGTGCCAGCAGAATTACAGGGGGCTCGAACACTGAAGCTTTCTTT. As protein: CASRITGGSNTEAFF.

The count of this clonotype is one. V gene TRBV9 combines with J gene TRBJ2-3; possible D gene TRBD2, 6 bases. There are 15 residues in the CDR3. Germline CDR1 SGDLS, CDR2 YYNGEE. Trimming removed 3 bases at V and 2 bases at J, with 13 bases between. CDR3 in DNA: TGTGCCAGCAGCGAATGGGACTCCCCCACAGATACGCAGTATTTT. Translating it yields CASSEWDSPTDTQYF. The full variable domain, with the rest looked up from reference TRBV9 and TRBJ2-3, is DSGVTQTPKHLITATGQRVTLRCSPRSGDLSVYWYQQSLDQGLQFLIQYYNGEERAKGNILERFSAQQFPDLHSELNLSSLELGDSALYFCASSEWDSPTDTQYFGPGTRLTVL.

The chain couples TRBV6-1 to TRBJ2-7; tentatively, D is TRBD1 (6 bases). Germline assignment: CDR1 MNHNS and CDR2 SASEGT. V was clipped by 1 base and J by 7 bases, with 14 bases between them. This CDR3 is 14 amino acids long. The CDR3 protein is CASSEEAGVGEQYF. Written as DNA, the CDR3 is TGTGCCAGCAGTGAAGAGGCAGGGGTGGGAGAGCAGTACTTC.